Listed below are T cell receptor beta chains from one sample, sequenced in a study of blood T cell repertoires in COVID-19. Assay: immunoSEQ multiplex PCR; the TCRdb copy retains only in-frame clones and omits some. The table shows approximately 310,000 clones, with around 87% occurring only once. Source material: peripheral blood. These receptors all stem from a woman aged 45-65 years who had recovered from COVID-19. CDR3s include the opening cysteine and the closing phenylalanine or tryptophan. Each record gives: J gene, V gene, CDR3 protein.

j_call: TRBJ1-6
v_call: TRBV5-1
cdr3_aa: CASSFAGTGGDSPLHF

j_call: TRBJ1-1
v_call: TRBV5-1
cdr3_aa: CASSSQGGINTEAFF

j_call: TRBJ2-7
v_call: TRBV9
cdr3_aa: CASSASGGTYEQYF

j_call: TRBJ2-5
v_call: TRBV5-8
cdr3_aa: CASSLGRQGIIQETQYF

j_call: TRBJ2-1
v_call: TRBV23-1
cdr3_aa: CASSQSPRDRKQQFPRGQFF

j_call: TRBJ1-4
v_call: TRBV30
cdr3_aa: CAWSQFTGDLFATNEKLFF

j_call: TRBJ2-3
v_call: TRBV29-1
cdr3_aa: CSVEKGGTDTQYF

j_call: TRBJ2-7
v_call: TRBV4-1
cdr3_aa: CASSQDRRGDEQYF

j_call: TRBJ2-2
v_call: TRBV18
cdr3_aa: CASSPDTGGHTGELFF

j_call: TRBJ1-5
v_call: TRBV18
cdr3_aa: CASSPGQGGNQPQHF

j_call: TRBJ1-4
v_call: TRBV27
cdr3_aa: CASGRTDGSEKLFF

j_call: TRBJ2-3
v_call: TRBV11-3
cdr3_aa: CASSLDGPGQGADTQYF

j_call: TRBJ1-1
v_call: TRBV7-9
cdr3_aa: CASSLASGGGRAFF

j_call: TRBJ2-2
v_call: TRBV12-5
cdr3_aa: CASGLVPGTGELFF

j_call: TRBJ2-6
v_call: TRBV7-9
cdr3_aa: CASSNRFSGANVLTF

j_call: TRBJ2-3
v_call: TRBV3-1/TRBV3-2
cdr3_aa: CASSPTGWGDTQYF

j_call: TRBJ2-7
v_call: TRBV29-1
cdr3_aa: CSVRGGGSSYEQYF

j_call: TRBJ1-1
v_call: TRBV11-2
cdr3_aa: CASSLSRAGAFF